The next 24 T cell receptor beta chains were all read from a single sample in a study of cytomegalovirus exposure and HLA in healthy donors. The PCR contained 60 Vbeta and 13 Jbeta primers. Method: immunoSEQ multiplex PCR; TCRdb's copy keeps in-frame clones and lacks some. Seen here are 95,000 to 120,000 clones, around 77% observed once, and the top ten hold 5% to 5.5%. The sample taken for sequencing was PBMCs. Every receptor here comes from a woman in her thirties in good health and CMV-seropositive.

The rearrangement joins TRBV18 to TRBJ2-1; D perhaps matches TRBD1 (7 bases). Trimming cost V 8 bases and J 5 bases, with 16 bases left between them. This CDR3 spans 14 amino acids. CDR1 and CDR2 (germline): KGHSH, LQKENI. CDR3 coding DNA: TGTGCCAGCGCACAGGGGACTCCGAACAATGAGCAGTTCTTC. Residues: CASAQGTPNNEQFF. The whole variable domain, remainder taken from reference TRBV18 and TRBJ2-1, is NAGVMQNPRHLVRRRGQEARLRCSPMKGHSHVYWYRQLPEEGLKFMVYLQKENIIDESGMPKERFSAEFPKEGPSILRIQQVVRGDSAAYFCASAQGTPNNEQFFGPGTRLTVL.

This clone appeared once. The chain couples TRBV28 to TRBJ1-2; 7 nucleotides align to TRBD1. V was pared by 6 bases and J by 0 bases, with 7 bases of the junction left unmatched. Germline CDR1 and CDR2: MDHEN and SYDVKM. There are 15 residues in the CDR3. The CDR3 DNA reads as TGTGCCAGCAGCCTACAGGGGAGGACTAACTATGGCTACACCTTC. This codes for CASSLQGRTNYGYTF.

Comment on this clone: Within the sample, other DNA sequences also encode this same CDR3. The genes are TRBV6-5 and TRBJ1-1, with D hard to call. With 2 bases removed from V and 1 base from J, the gap between germline ends came to 5 bases. The CDR3 consists of 13 residues. Germline V gene sequence: CDR1 MNHEY, CDR2 SVGAGI. The CDR3 DNA sequence: TGTGCCAGCAGTTACCCAGGGAACACTGAAGCTTTCTTT. Amino acids: CASSYPGNTEAFF.

DNA for the CDR3: TGTGCCAGCAGCCCCAGGGTAAACGGGGAGCTGTTTTTT. Amino acids: CASSPRVNGELFF. The genes are TRBV11-3 and TRBJ2-2; TRBD1 might be the D (5 bases). This CDR3 region has 13 residues. V was pared by 5 bases and J by 7 bases, with 11 bases between. Germline V lookup: CDR1 SGHNT, CDR2 YENEEA.

For the CDR3, the DNA is TGTGCCAGCAGTAAAAGGGACAGCAACACTGAAGCTTTCTTT. This translates into CASSKRDSNTEAFF. The chain has TRBV2 and TRBJ1-1; 7 bases are a match to TRBD1. This CDR3 region has 14 residues. Germline CDR1 reads SNHLY; CDR2 reads FYNNEI. V shed 5 bases and J 2 bases; nucleotides not matched to a gene: 5. Supplemented by reference TRBV2 and TRBJ1-1, the full variable domain reads EPEVTQTPSHQVTQMGQEVILRCVPISNHLYFYWYRQILGQKVEFLVSFYNNEISEKSEIFDDQFSVERPDGSNFTLKIRSTKLEDSAMYFCASSKRDSNTEAFFGQGTRLTVV.

CDR3 sequence reads: CAIASPNQPQHF. Written as DNA, the CDR3 is TGTGCCATCGCAAGCCCGAATCAGCCCCAGCATTTT. The chain is built from TRBV10-3 and TRBJ1-5; the D is unclear. CDR1 and CDR2 from the germline V gene are ENHRY and SYGVKD. Deletions cut 8 bases from V and 4 bases from J, with 9 bases between. This CDR3 has 12 amino acids.

In this sample, this clone turned up a few times. The V and J genes are TRBV7-9 and TRBJ2-5; TRBD2 agrees at 8 bases. This CDR3 region has 13 residues. The germline V gene encodes CDR1 SEHNR and CDR2 FQNEAQ (reference sequence). The V gene end was trimmed by 6 bases and the J gene end by 3 bases; junction bases not matched to a gene: 3. The CDR3 DNA reads TGTGCCAGCAGTCGTAGCGGGGAAGAGACCCAGTACTTC. It translates to CASSRSGEETQYF. The full variable domain, its missing parts supplied by reference TRBV7-9 and TRBJ2-5, is DTGVSQNPRHKITKRGQNVTFRCDPISEHNRLYWYRQTLGQGPEFLTYFQNEAQLEKSRLLSDRFSAERPKGSFSTLEIQRTEQGDSAMYLCASSRSGEETQYFGPGTRLLVL.

The genes are TRBV27 and TRBJ2-7; 8 bases line up with TRBD2. CDR3 length: 16 amino acids. V lost 3 bases to trimming and J lost 1 base; unmatched junction nucleotides: 8. In germline, CDR1 is MNHEY, CDR2 SMNVEV (reference sequence). CDR3 amino acids: CASSLVGTSISYEQYF. The CDR3 DNA is TGTGCCAGCAGTTTGGTGGGGACTAGTATATCCTACGAGCAGTACTTC.

The V gene is TRBV2, the J gene TRBJ1-2; 8 nucleotides agree with TRBD1. Trimming at V came to 6 bases and at J to 6 bases, leaving 9 bases not matched to a gene. In germline, CDR1 is SNHLY, CDR2 FYNNEI. The CDR3 contains 14 residues. CDR3 sequence reads: CASRDTGGNHGYTF. The CDR3 coding sequence is TGTGCCAGCAGAGACACAGGGGGGAATCATGGCTACACCTTC.

V and J are TRBV5-1 and TRBJ1-1; D is unresolved. The CDR3 spans 16 residues. Trimming cost V 0 bases and J 7 bases, with 19 bases left between them. In germline, CDR1 is SGHRS, CDR2 YFSETQ. This CDR3 reads CASSLEGVGQSYEAFF. DNA for the CDR3: TGCGCCAGCAGCTTGGAGGGAGTTGGGCAGAGCTATGAAGCTTTCTTT.

V gene TRBV5-1 combines with J gene TRBJ1-2; D is perhaps TRBD1 (5 bases). This CDR3 is 14 amino acids long. CDR1 and CDR2 from the germline V gene are SGHRS and YFSETQ. V lost 0 bases, J lost 1 base, and 7 bases lay in between. The CDR3 nucleotides are TGCGCCAGCAGCTTGGGCAGGGATAACTATGGCTACACCTTC. Amino acid sequence: CASSLGRDNYGYTF.

The chain is built from TRBV30 and TRBJ1-2, with D hard to call. Deletions cut 2 bases from V and 4 bases from J, with 8 bases between. The length of the CDR3 is 12 residues. The germline gives CDR1 GTSNPN, CDR2 SVGIG (reference sequence). In DNA, the CDR3 is TGTGCCTGGAGTTTGCAGTCCTATGGCTACACCTTC. It yields the protein CAWSLQSYGYTF. Full variable domain (rest looked up from reference TRBV30 and TRBJ1-2): SQTIHQWPATLVQPVGSPLSLECTVEGTSNPNLYWYRQAAGRGLQLLFYSVGIGQISSEVPQNLSASRPQDRQFILSSKKLLLSDSGFYLCAWSLQSYGYTFGSGTRLTVV.

The chain recombines TRBV9 with TRBJ1-1; TRBD1 is a possible D gene (6 bases). The ends were cut back, 0 bases at V and 1 base at J, with 16 bases in the middle. This CDR3 spans 17 amino acids. Looked up from germline, CDR1 is SGDLS and CDR2 is YYNGEE. Written as DNA, the CDR3 is TGTGCCAGCAGCGTAGCTCCGCCAGGGGCCTCGAACACTGAAGCTTTCTTT. As protein: CASSVAPPGASNTEAFF. Drawing the rest from reference TRBV9 and TRBJ1-1, the complete variable domain is DSGVTQTPKHLITATGQRVTLRCSPRSGDLSVYWYQQSLDQGLQFLIQYYNGEERAKGNILERFSAQQFPDLHSELNLSSLELGDSALYFCASSVAPPGASNTEAFFGQGTRLTVV.

The rearrangement uses TRBV2 and TRBJ2-7; 9 bases align to TRBD1. Germline V lookup: CDR1 SNHLY, CDR2 FYNNEI. This CDR3 has 13 amino acids. The ends lost 5 bases at V and 5 bases at J; junction bases unmatched: 4. CDR3 region: CASSPGQGNEQYF. CDR3 DNA sequence: TGTGCCAGCAGTCCCGGACAGGGGAACGAGCAGTACTTC.

This clone appeared once. This sequence joins TRBV6-6 and TRBJ2-3; weak D call: TRBD2 (5 bases). The CDR3 has 14 amino acids. CDR1 MNHNY and CDR2 SVGAGI come from the germline V gene (reference sequence). V was cut by 6 bases and J by 3 bases, with 13 bases left in between. DNA of the CDR3: TGTGCCAGCAGGTGGGAGTTCTCTACAGATACGCAGTATTTT. It is translated as CASRWEFSTDTQYF.

The chain has TRBV5-6 and TRBJ1-3; D unclear. Germline CDR1 SGHDT, CDR2 YYEEEE. V shed 0 bases and J shed 0 bases, with 7 bases lying between them. This CDR3 is 15 amino acids long. CDR3 nucleotide sequence: TGTGCCAGCAGCTTGGGACTGAACTCTGGAAACACCATATATTTT. Translating gives CASSLGLNSGNTIYF. The full variable domain, completed using reference TRBV5-6 and TRBJ1-3, is DAGVTQSPTHLIKTRGQQVTLRCSPKSGHDTVSWYQQALGQGPQFIFQYYEEEERQRGNFPDRFSGHQFPNYSSELNVNALLLGDSALYLCASSLGLNSGNTIYFGEGSWLTVV.

The CDR3 loop reads CASSLTSGITSSYEQYF. CDR3 bases: TGCGCCAGCAGCCTAACTAGCGGGATTACTAGCTCCTACGAGCAGTACTTC. The chain joins TRBV5-1 to TRBJ2-7, with 10 bases identical to TRBD2. Per germline, CDR1 SGHRS and CDR2 YFSETQ. CDR3 length: 17 residues. Losses at the gene ends were 4 bases for V and 0 bases for J; bases not matched to a gene: 10.

The chain has TRBV5-1 and TRBJ1-6; 9 bases agree with TRBD1. J gave up 6 bases and V 4 bases, and 5 bases lay outside the gene matches. The CDR3 length is 15 residues. Germline V gene data show CDR1 as SGHRS and CDR2 as YFSETQ. CDR3 sequence reads: CASSGTGSGNSPLHF. CDR3 nucleotides: TGCGCCAGCAGCGGGACAGGGTCGGGTAATTCACCCCTCCACTTT.

This chain connects TRBV5-1 to TRBJ1-1; D uncertain. V lost 1 base, J lost 1 base, and 11 bases lay in between. The CDR3 covers 15 residues. The germline V gene has CDR1 SGHRS and CDR2 YFSETQ. The CDR3 is CASSLLLAGNTEAFF. The CDR3 nucleotides read TGCGCCAGCAGCTTGCTTTTGGCGGGGAACACTGAAGCTTTCTTT.

This clone has just a few counts. V usage is TRBV25-1 and J usage is TRBJ1-2, with D perhaps matching TRBD1 (5 bases). Trimming took 0 bases from V and 7 from J, leaving 15 bases between them. Per the germline V gene, CDR1 is MGHDK and CDR2 is SYGVNS. There are 15 residues in the CDR3. CDR3 loop: CASSEYFIRGGGYTF. The CDR3 DNA reads TGTGCCAGCAGTGAATACTTTATTAGGGGCGGTGGCTACACCTTC.

In this sample, this clone turned up a few times. This rearrangement joins TRBV29-1 to TRBJ2-5, with no clear D. The CDR3 is made up of 13 amino acids. Per the germline V gene, CDR1 is SQVTM and CDR2 is ANQGSEA. Trimming stripped 7 bases from V and 2 bases from J, with 14 bases between. The CDR3 is CSAARPEQETQYF. The DNA for the CDR3 is TGCAGCGCCGCACGTCCAGAACAAGAGACCCAGTACTTC.

This clone was observed a handful of times. The rearrangement joins TRBV13 to TRBJ2-2; the D gene is possibly TRBD2 (5 bases). Trimming removed 4 bases at V and 4 bases at J, with 10 bases between. This CDR3 region has 14 residues. CDR1 and CDR2 from the germline V gene are PRHDT and FYEKMQ (reference sequence). The CDR3 loop is CASSSGMGTGELFF. The DNA of the CDR3 is TGTGCCAGCAGCTCCGGGATGGGCACCGGGGAGCTGTTTTTT.

The gene calls are TRBV27 and TRBJ1-5; 9 bases are a match to TRBD1. Trimming cost V 5 bases and J 6 bases; bases outside gene matches: 11. CDR3 length: 16 amino acids. Per germline, CDR1 MNHEY and CDR2 SMNVEV (reference sequence). CDR3 amino acids: CASSLFSTGGSQPQHF. The CDR3 bases are TGTGCCAGCAGTCTATTCTCGACAGGGGGGAGTCAGCCCCAGCATTTT.

J is TRBJ2-2 and V is TRBV7-9, with D possibly matching TRBD1 (6 bases). V lost 2 bases and J lost 2, with 9 bases in between. This CDR3 is built from 15 residues. Germline CDR1 is SEHNR and CDR2 is FQNEAQ (reference sequence). The CDR3 DNA reads as TGTGCCAGCAGCTTAAAGGGGGTTAACACCGGGGAGCTGTTTTTT. Amino acids: CASSLKGVNTGELFF. Full variable domain (remainder filled in from reference TRBV7-9 and TRBJ2-2): DTGVSQNPRHKITKRGQNVTFRCDPISEHNRLYWYRQTLGQGPEFLTYFQNEAQLEKSRLLSDRFSAERPKGSFSTLEIQRTEQGDSAMYLCASSLKGVNTGELFFGEGSRLTVL.